The present T cell receptor beta chain was sequenced within a study of cytomegalovirus exposure and HLA in healthy donors. Trimming took 0 bases from V and 7 from J; bases not matched to a gene: 2. The germline CDR1 and CDR2 sequences are MNHEY and SVGAGI. This CDR3 contains 15 residues. Remarks on this clone: The target antigen is unknown.

Libraries were prepared by immunoSEQ multiplex PCR; TCRdb keeps only in-frame clonotypes and omits some of them. The sample shows 150,000 to 200,000 clones, 95% to 96% of them seen only once. Regarding the study as a whole: Among TCR beta chains, those listed as cytomegalovirus-associated numbered over 150. According to a subsequent analysis, TCR clusters identified in the first cohort showed a tendency to co-occur across the approximately 120 validation repertoires. Reportedly, cytomegalovirus status was diagnosed with high sensitivity and specificity. Most TCR sequences showed up rarely, but some public TCRs showed up in many donors.

The clonotype originates from a woman under 30 in good health and CMV-seronegative. Sequenced material: PBMCs. The V gene is TRBV6-5, the J gene TRBJ1-6; TRBD1 aligns across 8 bases. The chain's CDR3 is CASSYSAGGNSPLHF. The CDR3 region has the DNA TGTGCCAGCAGTTACTCCGCAGGGGGCAATTCACCCCTCCACTTT.